This T cell receptor (beta chain) was sequenced for a study of shared clonotypes between healthy human individuals. Subsets obtained from CD4+ cells comprised CD45RA+ naive and CD45RA-negative memory cells. At deep level, the assay was performed. Method: immunoSEQ multiplex PCR; TCRdb's copy keeps in-frame clones and lacks some. This sample has over 850,000 clones, with more than 75% found just once. Per germline, CDR1 SGHAT and CDR2 FQDESV (reference sequence). The CDR3 totals 14 residues. Trimming removed 4 bases from V and 1 base from J, with 9 bases in between. The clonotype was recovered from a man in his late teens or twenties in good health. Some clones in this sample may be carry-over from other donors' samples. The V gene is TRBV11-1, the J gene TRBJ2-3; D is undetermined. Input material: memory CD4+ T cells from PBMCs. Subset given: CD45RA-negative fraction. The chain's CDR3 is CASSSRSRTDTQYF. In DNA form, the CDR3 reads TGTGCCAGCAGCTCCCGAAGCCGCACAGATACGCAGTATTTT.